One and the same sample provided the 10 T cell receptor beta chains below, sequenced in a study of cytomegalovirus exposure and HLA in healthy donors. Produced via immunoSEQ multiplex PCR; TCRdb's table is partial and in-frame only. Among approximately 72,000 clones listed, 94% were seen once. Material for sequencing was PBMCs. The receptors originated from a woman aged 18 to 35 in good health and CMV-seronegative.

The CDR3 nucleotides are TGTGCCAGCAGCGACCAGGGCCGTGGAAACACCATATATTTT. Protein sequence: CASSDQGRGNTIYF. V is TRBV9 and J is TRBJ1-3, with D perhaps matching TRBD1 (5 bases). Germline CDR1 is SGDLS and CDR2 is YYNGEE. The length of the CDR3 is 14 residues. V was shortened by 3 bases and J by 3 bases, with 10 bases between the two germline ends.

The genes are TRBV6-8 and TRBJ2-7; 9 bases fit TRBD2. V shed 7 bases, J shed 2 bases, and the junction held 12 bases outside the gene matches. CDR3 size: 16 residues. Germline CDR1 and CDR2: MNHGY and SAAAGT. The chain's CDR3 is CASTNWSGGITYEQYF. The CDR3 bases are TGTGCCAGCACCAATTGGAGCGGGGGGATTACCTACGAGCAGTACTTC.

The chain's CDR3 is CASSLGSLSTDTQYF. CDR3 DNA: TGTGCCAGCAGCTTAGGTAGCCTCAGCACAGATACGCAGTATTTT. The genes are TRBV7-2 and TRBJ2-3; D ambiguous. The CDR3 sequence is 15 residues long. The V and J ends lost 1 base and 0 bases respectively, with 8 bases between them. The V gene's germline CDR1 is SGHTA and CDR2 FQGNSA.

The genes are TRBV11-2 and TRBJ2-5; 7 positions agree with TRBD1. The CDR3 is 15 residues long. Germline trimming cut 7 bases from V and 5 bases from J; bases unmatched to any gene: 13. The germline V gene encodes CDR1 SGHAT and CDR2 FQNNGV. The CDR3 loop is CASIQTTGASETQYF. Here the CDR3 DNA reads TGTGCCAGCATCCAAACAACAGGGGCGTCGGAGACCCAGTACTTC.

As regards this clone: A read error may produce the germline difference seen at one junction end. The rearrangement uses TRBV6-6 and TRBJ1-6; 7 positions agree with TRBD1. CDR1 is MNHNY, CDR2 SVGAGI, per germline (reference sequence). CDR3 length: 13 residues. The CDR3 bases are TGTGCCAGCACTTACGGACAGGCTAAGGCCCTCCACTTT. This codes for CASTYGQAKALHF.

The rearrangement links TRBV4-1 to TRBJ1-6; 10 bases align to TRBD1. CDR1 MGHRA and CDR2 YSYEKL come from the germline V gene. The CDR3 contains 17 residues. J lost 6 bases, V lost 5 bases, and 10 bases had no gene match. CDR3 sequence: CASSKGQGSQVNSPLHF. CDR3 coding DNA: TGCGCCAGCAGCAAGGGACAGGGGAGCCAGGTTAATTCACCCCTCCACTTT.

V and J are TRBV5-1 and TRBJ2-2; TRBD1 might be the D (5 bases). Germline lookup yields CDR1 SGHRS and CDR2 YFSETQ. Trimming removed 7 bases at V and 0 bases at J, with 10 bases between. This CDR3 has 14 residues. CDR3 sequence: CASQTESNTGELFF. CDR3 DNA sequence: TGCGCCAGCCAGACAGAATCGAACACCGGGGAGCTGTTTTTT.

This chain joins TRBV7-2 and TRBJ1-6; D remains ambiguous. The CDR3 spans 17 residues. V gave up 7 bases and J gave up 0 bases, with 16 bases separating them. The germline CDR1 and CDR2 sequences are SGHTA and FQGNSA. DNA for the CDR3: TGTGCCAGCACTCTTGGAGGCCTGAGCTCCTATAATTCACCCCTCCACTTT. It encodes CASTLGGLSSYNSPLHF.

V is TRBV10-2 and J is TRBJ2-3, with D possibly TRBD2 on 6 matching bases. The CDR3 has 15 amino acids. The V and J ends lost 3 bases and 0 bases respectively, with 10 bases between them. CDR1 and CDR2 (germline): WSHSY, SAAADI. As DNA, the CDR3 is TGCGCCAGCAGTGACTTGCGGGGAAGCACAGATACGCAGTATTTT. Protein sequence: CASSDLRGSTDTQYF.

The chain employs TRBV7-2 and TRBJ1-1; no clear D gene. The V and J ends lost 1 base and 3 bases respectively, with 9 bases between them. Germline V gene data show CDR1 as SGHTA and CDR2 as FQGNSA. The CDR3 has 14 amino acids. Here the CDR3 reads CASSLVSGYTEAFF. CDR3 DNA sequence: TGTGCCAGCAGCTTAGTCTCGGGTTACACTGAAGCTTTCTTT.